This is a list of T cell receptor beta chains from one sample in a study of beta chain features in type 1 diabetes. Profiling relied on immunoSEQ multiplex PCR, and the TCRdb table lists in-frame clones only, not all of them. The table lists about 40,000 clones, around 60% of them singletons. The material sequenced was Tregs from blood. The receptor source for this set is a woman under 40 in good health. Both conserved end residues are part of each CDR3. D genes are given only for firm matches. Size values are once, few and many counts, or a class for expanded clones, and some rows have none.

TRBV28	-	TRBJ2-7	-	TGTGCCAGCAGTTTGTCTAGGGGCGAGCAGTACTTC	CASSLSRGEQYF
TRBV9	few	TRBJ2-1	-	TGTGCCAGCAGCGTAGAGCAGGGGCTCTACAATGAGCAGTTCTTC	CASSVEQGLYNEQFF
TRBV6-5	-	TRBJ2-7	TRBD2	TGTGCCAGCAGTTACTCGAGCGGCGGGAGTTCCTACGAGCAGTACTTC	CASSYSSGGSSYEQYF
TRBV10-3	-	TRBJ1-5	-	TGTGCCATCAGACCAGGGTCGGATCAGCCCCAGCATTTT	CAIRPGSDQPQHF
TRBV9	-	TRBJ2-2	-	TGTGCCAGCAGCGTAGAGGGGGATCGGAGTATCCACACCGGGGAGCTGTTTTTT	CASSVEGDRSIHTGELFF
TRBV5-1	-	TRBJ2-1	TRBD1	TGCGCCAGTAAGACAGGGATCAATGAGCAGTTCTTC	CASKTGINEQFF
TRBV5-1	-	TRBJ2-1	TRBD1	TGCGCCAGCAGCTATGGACAGGGGTCCTACAATGAGCAGTTCTTC	CASSYGQGSYNEQFF
TRBV28	-	TRBJ2-3	-	TGTGCCAGCAGTTTACCCGCCTGGCCCACAGATACGCAGTATTTT	CASSLPAWPTDTQYF
TRBV29-1	-	TRBJ1-2	-	TGCAGCGTCGCAGAAGTTGGCTATGGCTACACCTTC	CSVAEVGYGYTF
TRBV5-1	-	TRBJ1-1	TRBD1	TGCGCCAGCAGCGGACAGGGGTTGGGCACTGAAGCTTTCTTT	CASSGQGLGTEAFF
TRBV6-6	-	TRBJ1-2	TRBD1	TGTGCCAGCAGCCACCTCCCGACAGGGGGAAATGGCTACACCTTC	CASSHLPTGGNGYTF
TRBV9	few	TRBJ2-1	TRBD2	TGTGCCAGCAGCGTAGACACTAGCGGGGGGAGCAATGAGCAGTTCTTC	CASSVDTSGGSNEQFF
TRBV7-2	-	TRBJ2-7	TRBD1	TGTGCCAGCAGCGACTACAGGGGTAATCGCTACGAGCAGTACTTC	CASSDYRGNRYEQYF
TRBV7-2	-	TRBJ2-3	TRBD2	TGTGCCAGCATGAGCGGGATGGGCCGAGATACGCAGTATTTT	CASMSGMGRDTQYF
TRBV5-1	once	TRBJ2-5	TRBD2	TGCGCCAGCAGCCGGATAACAGGGGGTGGACTAGCGGGAGCTATGGAGACCCAGTACTTC	CASSRITGGGLAGAMETQYF
TRBV6-1	-	TRBJ2-7	-	TGTGCCAGCAGTGAAGCAGGAGGCTGGGACTACGAGCAGTACTTC	CASSEAGGWDYEQYF
TRBV6-5	-	TRBJ1-1	TRBD1	TGTGCCAGCAGGAAAACCACAGGGGGCGACACTGAAGCTTTCTTT	CASRKTTGGDTEAFF
TRBV30	-	TRBJ1-4	-	TGTGCCCAGAACCCGGGACTCTCTAATGAAAAACTGTTTTTT	CAQNPGLSNEKLFF
TRBV6-1	-	TRBJ2-1	-	TGTGCCAGCCGGACCCCGCAGGGCTCCTACAATGAGCAGTTCTTC	CASRTPQGSYNEQFF
TRBV7-2	once	TRBJ2-7	TRBD2	TGTGCCAGCAGCTTAAGCGCTAGCGGCAGAGAGCAGTACTTC	CASSLSASGREQYF
TRBV5-5	-	TRBJ2-2	TRBD2	TGTGCCAGCAGCTCTCTGGGGACTAGTCCTTCCACCGGGGAGCTGTTTTTT	CASSSLGTSPSTGELFF
TRBV19	-	TRBJ1-1	-	TGTGCCAGTAGTATAGCAGGGCTTGGGGCCACGACTGAAGCTTTCTTT	CASSIAGLGATTEAFF
TRBV5-1	-	TRBJ2-5	-	TGCGCCAGCAGCCCCATTCGGACAGATCAAGAGACCCAGTACTTC	CASSPIRTDQETQYF
TRBV7-2	-	TRBJ1-4	TRBD1	TGTGCCAGCAGTAGTGGACAGGGAAGGAGGTCTAATGAAAAACTGTTTTTT	CASSSGQGRRSNEKLFF
TRBV30	few	TRBJ1-4	-	TGTGCCTGGGGTTACCGGGGAACTCAGAATGAAAAACTGTTTTTT	CAWGYRGTQNEKLFF
TRBV30	once	TRBJ2-7	-	TGTGCCTGGAGTTCCCCCCGTTACACCTCCTACGAGCAGTACTTC	CAWSSPRYTSYEQYF
TRBV30	-	TRBJ1-5	-	TGTGCCTGGAGTGCGACAGTTAATCAGCCCCAGCATTTT	CAWSATVNQPQHF
TRBV12-5	-	TRBJ2-1	-	TGTGCTAGTGGTCCGCCGGGACAGGGAACGTCAACTAGCGGGATGCACTCCTACAATGAGCAGTTCTTC	CASGPPGQGTSTSGMHSYNEQFF
TRBV15	-	TRBJ2-3	-	TGTGCCACCAGAACTGGGGGGATAGATACGCAGTATTTT	CATRTGGIDTQYF